This T cell receptor gamma chain was identified during a study of γδ T cells in repeated Plasmodium falciparum infection. Study summary: Four controlled malaria infections with P. falciparum NF54 spanned 644 days. Each infection was followed by sampling at 21 days, plus baseline and some pre-infection draws. Study observations and caveats: The Malian cohort came from a small rural village of predominantly one ethnic group.

TCRdb reanalysed the multiplex PCR reads via CATT. The table lists some 32,000 gamma-chain clones, roughly 1.4% of them singletons, with around 19% in the top ten. Germline V CDR1 and CDR2: GITISATS, ISYDGTV (reference sequence). The junction had 0 bases not matched to a gene; V was cut back by 4 bases and J by 3 bases. This CDR3 is 11 amino acids long. Bulk repertoires came from Vgamma9/Vdelta2+ or Vdelta2-negative gammadelta T cells flow-sorted from PBMC. This clone is medium-sized within its sample. The antigen remains undetermined. The chain couples TRGV9 to TRGJ1 or TRGJ2. This clonotype was sampled from a pool of human donors (malaria-infected and uninfected, not separated). Sample: gamma-delta T cells from blood. In DNA form, the CDR3 reads TGTGCCTTGTGGGATTATTATAAGAAACTCTTT. This sequence encodes CALWDYYKKLF.